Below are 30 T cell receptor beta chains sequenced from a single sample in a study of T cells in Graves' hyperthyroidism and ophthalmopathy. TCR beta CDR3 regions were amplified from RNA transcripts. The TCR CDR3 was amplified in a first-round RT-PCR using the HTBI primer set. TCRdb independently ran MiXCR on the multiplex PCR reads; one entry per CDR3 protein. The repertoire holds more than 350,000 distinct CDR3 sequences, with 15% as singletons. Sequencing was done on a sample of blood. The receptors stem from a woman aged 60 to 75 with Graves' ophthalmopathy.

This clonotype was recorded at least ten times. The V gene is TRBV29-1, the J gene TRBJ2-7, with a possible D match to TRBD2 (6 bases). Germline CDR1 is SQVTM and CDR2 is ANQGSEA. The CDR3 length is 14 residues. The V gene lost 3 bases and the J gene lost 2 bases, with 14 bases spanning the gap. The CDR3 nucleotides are TGCAGCGTTGAGGAGGGGCCCTCCACCTACGAGCAGTACTTC. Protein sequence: CSVEEGPSTYEQYF.

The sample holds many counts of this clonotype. The CDR3 DNA reads as TGTGCCAGCAGCAGGGACAGGGCCGAGCAGTACTTC. It encodes CASSRDRAEQYF. The rearrangement uses TRBV5-6 and TRBJ2-7; 9 bases line up with TRBD1. Germline V gene data show CDR1 as SGHDT and CDR2 as YYEEEE. J gave up 6 bases and V 4 bases, and 2 bases lay outside the gene matches. The CDR3 contains 12 residues.

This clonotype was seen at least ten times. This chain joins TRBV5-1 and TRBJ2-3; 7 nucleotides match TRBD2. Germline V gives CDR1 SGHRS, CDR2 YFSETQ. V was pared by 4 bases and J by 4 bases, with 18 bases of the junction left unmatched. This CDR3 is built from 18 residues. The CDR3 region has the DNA TGCGCCAGCAGCGCAGTCCCCGGGGCGGGGGAGGCGGCAGATACGCAGTATTTT. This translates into CASSAVPGAGEAADTQYF.

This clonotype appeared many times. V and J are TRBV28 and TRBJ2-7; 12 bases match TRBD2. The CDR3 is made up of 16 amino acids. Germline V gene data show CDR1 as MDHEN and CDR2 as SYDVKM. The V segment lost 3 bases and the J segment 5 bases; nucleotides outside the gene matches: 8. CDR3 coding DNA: TGTGCCAGCAGTTTCCGAGGACTAGCGGGACAAAACGAGCAGTACTTC. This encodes CASSFRGLAGQNEQYF.

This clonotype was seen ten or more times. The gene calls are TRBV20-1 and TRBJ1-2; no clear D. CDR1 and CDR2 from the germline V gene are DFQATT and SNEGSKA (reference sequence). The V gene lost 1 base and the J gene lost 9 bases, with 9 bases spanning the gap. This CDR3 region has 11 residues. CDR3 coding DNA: TGCAGTGCTAGAGGGAGGGAGCGCTACACCTTC. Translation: CSARGRERYTF.

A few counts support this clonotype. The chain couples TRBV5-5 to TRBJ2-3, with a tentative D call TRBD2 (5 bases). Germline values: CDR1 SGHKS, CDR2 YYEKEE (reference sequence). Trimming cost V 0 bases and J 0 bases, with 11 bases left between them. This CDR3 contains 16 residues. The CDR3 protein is CASSLGVRGSTDTQYF. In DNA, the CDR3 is TGTGCCAGCAGCTTGGGGGTGCGAGGGAGCACAGATACGCAGTATTTT.

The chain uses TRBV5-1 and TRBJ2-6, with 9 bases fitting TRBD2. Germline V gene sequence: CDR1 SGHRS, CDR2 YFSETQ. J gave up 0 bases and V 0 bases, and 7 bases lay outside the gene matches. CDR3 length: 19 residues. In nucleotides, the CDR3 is TGCGCCAGCAGCTTGGGGCTAGCGGGACTGAGCTCTGGGGCCAACGTCCTGACTTTC. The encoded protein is CASSLGLAGLSSGANVLTF.

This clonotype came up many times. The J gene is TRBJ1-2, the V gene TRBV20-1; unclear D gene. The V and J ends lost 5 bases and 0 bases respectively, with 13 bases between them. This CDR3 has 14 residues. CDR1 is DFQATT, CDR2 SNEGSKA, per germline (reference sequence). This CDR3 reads CSALRSGPNYGYTF. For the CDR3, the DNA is TGCAGTGCTCTAAGGTCCGGCCCTAACTATGGCTACACCTTC.

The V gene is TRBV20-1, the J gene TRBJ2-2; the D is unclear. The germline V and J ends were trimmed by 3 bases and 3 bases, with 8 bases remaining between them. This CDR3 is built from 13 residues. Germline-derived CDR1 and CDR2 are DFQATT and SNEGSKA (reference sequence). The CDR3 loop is CSASLVHTGELFF. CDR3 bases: TGCAGTGCTAGTCTAGTGCACACCGGGGAGCTGTTTTTT.

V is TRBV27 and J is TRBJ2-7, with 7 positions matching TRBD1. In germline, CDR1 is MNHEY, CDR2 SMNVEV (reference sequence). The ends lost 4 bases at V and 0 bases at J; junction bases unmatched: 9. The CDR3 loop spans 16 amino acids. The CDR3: CASSWAIPGGSYEQYF. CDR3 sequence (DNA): TGTGCCAGCAGTTGGGCAATCCCAGGGGGCTCCTACGAGCAGTACTTC.

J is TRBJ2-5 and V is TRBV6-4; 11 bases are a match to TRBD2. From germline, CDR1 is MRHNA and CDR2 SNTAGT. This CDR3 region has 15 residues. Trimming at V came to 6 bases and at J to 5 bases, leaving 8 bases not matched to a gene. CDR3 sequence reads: CASRIAGGPEETQYF. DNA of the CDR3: TGTGCCAGCAGAATAGCGGGAGGGCCGGAGGAGACCCAGTACTTC.

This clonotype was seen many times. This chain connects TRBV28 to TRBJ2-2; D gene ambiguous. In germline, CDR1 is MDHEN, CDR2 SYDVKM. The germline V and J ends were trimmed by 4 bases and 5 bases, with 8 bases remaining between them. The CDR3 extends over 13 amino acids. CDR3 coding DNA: TGTGCCAGCAGTTCCCTGGGGACCGGGGAGCTGTTTTTT. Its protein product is CASSSLGTGELFF.

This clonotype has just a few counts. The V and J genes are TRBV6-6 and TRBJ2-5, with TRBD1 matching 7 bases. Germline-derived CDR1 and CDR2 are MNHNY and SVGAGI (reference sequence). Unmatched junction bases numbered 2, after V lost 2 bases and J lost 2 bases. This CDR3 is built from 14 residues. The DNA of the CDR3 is TGTGCCAGCAGTTACGAACAGGGGCAAGAGACCCAGTACTTC. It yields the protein CASSYEQGQETQYF.

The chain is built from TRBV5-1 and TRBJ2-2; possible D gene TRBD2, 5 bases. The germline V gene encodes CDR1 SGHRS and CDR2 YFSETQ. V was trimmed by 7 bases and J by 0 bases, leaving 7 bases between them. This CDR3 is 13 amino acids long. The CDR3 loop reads CASEGTNTGELFF. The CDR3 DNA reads TGCGCCAGCGAGGGCACGAACACCGGGGAGCTGTTTTTT.

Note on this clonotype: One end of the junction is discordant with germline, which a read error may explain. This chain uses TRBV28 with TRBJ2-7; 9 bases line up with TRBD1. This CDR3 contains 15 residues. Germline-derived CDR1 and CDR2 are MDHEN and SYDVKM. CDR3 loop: CASRVTGGASHEQYF. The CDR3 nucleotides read TGTGCCAGCAGAGTAACAGGGGGCGCCTCCCACGAGCAGTACTTC.

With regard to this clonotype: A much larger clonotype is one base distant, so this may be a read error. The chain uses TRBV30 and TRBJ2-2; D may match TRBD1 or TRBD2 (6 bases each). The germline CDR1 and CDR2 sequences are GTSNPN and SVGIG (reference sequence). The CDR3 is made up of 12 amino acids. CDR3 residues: CARRGGTGELSF. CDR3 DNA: TGTGCCAGGAGAGGGGGGACCGGGGAGCTGTCTTTT.

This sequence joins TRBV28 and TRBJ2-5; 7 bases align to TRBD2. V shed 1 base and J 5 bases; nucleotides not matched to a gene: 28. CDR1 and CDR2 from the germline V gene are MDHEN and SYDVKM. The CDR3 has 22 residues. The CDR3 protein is CASSLFSPTGTGGSYLGETQYF. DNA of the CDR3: TGTGCCAGCAGTTTATTTAGCCCCACTGGGACTGGCGGGAGTTACTTGGGGGAGACCCAGTACTTC.

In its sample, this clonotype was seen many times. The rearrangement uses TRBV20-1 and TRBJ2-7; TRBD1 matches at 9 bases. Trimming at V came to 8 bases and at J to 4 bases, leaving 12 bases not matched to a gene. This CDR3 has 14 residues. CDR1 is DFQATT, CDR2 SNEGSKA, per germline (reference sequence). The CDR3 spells CSFRDRVLGYEQYF. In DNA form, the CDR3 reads TGCAGTTTCCGGGACAGGGTACTTGGGTACGAGCAGTACTTC.

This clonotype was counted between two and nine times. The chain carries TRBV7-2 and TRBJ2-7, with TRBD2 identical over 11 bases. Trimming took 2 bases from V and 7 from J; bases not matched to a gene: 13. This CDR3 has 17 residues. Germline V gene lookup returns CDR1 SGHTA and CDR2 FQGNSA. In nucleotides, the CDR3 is TGTGCCAGCAGCTTACTGGGTCTAGCGGGAGGAAGGAGTGAGCAGTACTTC. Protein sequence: CASSLLGLAGGRSEQYF.

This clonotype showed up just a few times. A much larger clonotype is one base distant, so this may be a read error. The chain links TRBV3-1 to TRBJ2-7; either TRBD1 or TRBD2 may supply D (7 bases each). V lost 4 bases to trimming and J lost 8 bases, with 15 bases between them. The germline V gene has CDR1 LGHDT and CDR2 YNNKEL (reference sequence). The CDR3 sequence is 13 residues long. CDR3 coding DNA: TGTGCCAGCAGCCCGCGGGGGACAGACAAGCAGTACTTC. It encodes CASSPRGTDKQYF.

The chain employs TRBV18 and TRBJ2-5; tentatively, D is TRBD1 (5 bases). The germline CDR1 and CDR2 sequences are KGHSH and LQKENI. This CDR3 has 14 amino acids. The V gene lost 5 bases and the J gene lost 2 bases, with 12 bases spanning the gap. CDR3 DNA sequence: TGTGCCAGCTCAGCAGGGTTACCTCAAGAGACCCAGTACTTC. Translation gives CASSAGLPQETQYF.

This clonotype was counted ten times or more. Here the CDR3 DNA reads TGTGCCACGCAACAGGGGGCCGGGACTAGCGGGAGTAGGGTCTCCTACAATGAGCAGTTCTTC. Its translation is CATQQGAGTSGSRVSYNEQFF. The chain joins TRBV10-3 to TRBJ2-1, with 14 bases matching TRBD2. The CDR3 runs 21 residues. Germline loops: CDR1 ENHRY, CDR2 SYGVKD. V lost 10 bases to trimming and J lost 0 bases; unmatched junction nucleotides: 20.

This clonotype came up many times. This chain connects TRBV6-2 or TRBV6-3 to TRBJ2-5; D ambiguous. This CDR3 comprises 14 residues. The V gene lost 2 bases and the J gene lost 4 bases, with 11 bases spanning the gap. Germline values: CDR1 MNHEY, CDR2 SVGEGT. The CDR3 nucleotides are TGTGCCAGCAGTTACCGGACCCCGGGAGAGACCCAGTACTTC. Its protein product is CASSYRTPGETQYF.

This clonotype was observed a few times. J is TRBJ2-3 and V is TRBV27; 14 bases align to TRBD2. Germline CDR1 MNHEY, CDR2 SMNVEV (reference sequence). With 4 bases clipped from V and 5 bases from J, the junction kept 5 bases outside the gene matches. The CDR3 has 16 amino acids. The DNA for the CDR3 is TGTGCCAGCAGTTATGGGACTAGCGGGGGTCTAGATACGCAGTATTTT. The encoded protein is CASSYGTSGGLDTQYF.

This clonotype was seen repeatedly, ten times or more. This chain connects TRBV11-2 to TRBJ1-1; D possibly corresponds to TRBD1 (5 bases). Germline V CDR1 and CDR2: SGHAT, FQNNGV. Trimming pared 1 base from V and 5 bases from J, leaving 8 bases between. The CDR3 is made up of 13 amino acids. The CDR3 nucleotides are TGTGCCAGCAGCTTAGCCGGGGCAACTGAAGCTTTCTTT. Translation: CASSLAGATEAFF.

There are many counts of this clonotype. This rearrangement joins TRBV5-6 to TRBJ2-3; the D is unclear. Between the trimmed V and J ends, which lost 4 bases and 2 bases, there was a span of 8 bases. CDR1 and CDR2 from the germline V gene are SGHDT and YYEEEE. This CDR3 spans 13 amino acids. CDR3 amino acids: CASSQPATDTQYF. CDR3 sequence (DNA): TGTGCCAGCAGCCAACCCGCCACAGATACGCAGTATTTT.

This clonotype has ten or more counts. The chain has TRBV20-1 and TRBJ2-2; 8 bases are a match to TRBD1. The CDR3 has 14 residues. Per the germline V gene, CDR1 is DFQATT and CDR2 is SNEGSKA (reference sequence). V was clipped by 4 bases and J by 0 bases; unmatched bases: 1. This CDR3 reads CSAIQGANTGELFF. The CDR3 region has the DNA TGCAGTGCTATACAGGGGGCGAACACCGGGGAGCTGTTTTTT.

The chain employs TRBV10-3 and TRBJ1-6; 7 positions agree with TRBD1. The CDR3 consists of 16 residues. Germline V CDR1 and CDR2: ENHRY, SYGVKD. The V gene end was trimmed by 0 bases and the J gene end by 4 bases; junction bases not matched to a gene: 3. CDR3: CAISESGTAYNSPLHF. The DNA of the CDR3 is TGTGCCATCAGTGAGTCGGGGACAGCTTATAATTCACCCCTCCACTTT.

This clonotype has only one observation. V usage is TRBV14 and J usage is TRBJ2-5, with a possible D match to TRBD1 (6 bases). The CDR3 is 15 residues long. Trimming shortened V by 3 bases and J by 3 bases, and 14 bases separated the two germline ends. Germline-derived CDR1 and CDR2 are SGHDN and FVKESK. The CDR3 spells CASSHFLGAKETQYF. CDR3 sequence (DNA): TGTGCCAGCAGCCATTTCTTGGGGGCTAAAGAGACCCAGTACTTC.

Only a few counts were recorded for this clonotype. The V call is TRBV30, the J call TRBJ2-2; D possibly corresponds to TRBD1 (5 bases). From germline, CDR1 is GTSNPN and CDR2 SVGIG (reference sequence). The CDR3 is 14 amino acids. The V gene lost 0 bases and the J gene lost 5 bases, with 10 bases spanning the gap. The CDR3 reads CAWSVLKGTGELFF. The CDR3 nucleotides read TGTGCCTGGAGTGTCCTCAAGGGGACCGGGGAGCTGTTTTTT.